What follows describes a single T cell receptor (beta chain). Its antigen is currently unknown. Produced via immunoSEQ multiplex PCR; TCRdb's table is partial and in-frame only. The data contain around 67,000 clones, 84% of them singletons. These data are taken from a study of graft-versus-host responses after intestinal transplantation. CDR1 is MRHNA and CDR2 is SNTAGT in the germline V gene. This CDR3 has 16 residues. V was pared by 6 bases and J by 4 bases, with 12 bases of the junction left unmatched. The sequencing here drew on unstimulated CD4+ T cells sorted from spleen or lymph node cells, taken before transplant. The rearrangement links TRBV6-4 to TRBJ2-1, with 7 nucleotides matching TRBD1. The TCR comes from a human donor who was the organ donor for an intestinal transplant. CDR3: CASRDPGTEPYNEQFF. In DNA form, the CDR3 reads TGTGCCAGCAGAGACCCTGGGACAGAGCCGTACAATGAGCAGTTCTTC.